This TCR beta chain stems from a study of beta chain features in type 1 diabetes. Study-level background: Patient and healthy donor groups were alike in age, gender and cell yields.

Germline loops: CDR1 ENHRY, CDR2 SYGVKD. V lost 0 bases, J lost 6 bases, and 9 bases lay in between. The CDR3 loop spans 14 amino acids. The whole isolated RNA underwent reverse transcription, so sequencing captured expressed TCRB transcripts. Repertoires were generated with immunoSEQ multiplex PCR, while TCRdb's copy carries only in-frame clones and drops some. This table has roughly 400,000 clones, around 13% appearing once. Sort purity for all populations was recorded as exceeding 98%. This clone was observed a handful of times. Sequencing was carried out using naive CD4+ T cells from blood. The V gene is TRBV10-3, the J gene TRBJ2-1; possibly TRBD1 for D (5 bases). This clonotype was sampled from a man younger than 45 in good health. The CDR3 nucleotides read TGTGCCATCAGTGAGTCGGCAGGGCTCAATGAGCAGTTCTTC. Its translation is CAISESAGLNEQFF.